The TCR beta chain described here comes from a study of cytomegalovirus exposure and HLA in healthy donors (dated by TCRdb to 2016 to 2017). Some background on the complete study: According to an earlier analysis of 450 to 650 of the donors, about 179 million T cells yielded 120 million or so unique TCR beta sequences and 276 Gb of sequence data. To predict cytomegalovirus infection status, the study brought together high-throughput TCR immunosequencing, statistical association of individual TCRs with disease status, and machine learning. The later analysis used no new phenotypic data to find candidate immune exposures, relying instead on TCR beta sequences and their occurrence across donors. The study aimed to test whether cataloging public T cell receptors could reveal signatures of past pathogen exposure. Class I and class II HLA loci were covered by the typing at four-digit resolution. The study used immunosequencing to profile the T cell repertoires of 670 or so subjects and linked those repertoires to cytomegalovirus serostatus. Besides the first cohort of 550 to 750 subjects, a separate validation cohort made up of 95 to 150 different subjects was used. An earlier analysis of about 620 of the donors applied high-throughput TCR beta sequencing to assess whether each TCR beta V gene segment acted as functional or pseudogenic. The genetic ancestry cluster associated with self-reported Caucasian donors included over 80% of the roughly 360 genotyped donors. A later analysis re-analyzed previously published TCR beta repertoires from roughly 600 donors and added high-resolution HLA genotyping to study TCR occurrence patterns. Every discovery cohort repertoire had been produced on one sequencing platform. An early release covering 550 to 700 HLA-typed donors comprised approximately 300 gigabases of sequencing data and around 85 million unique TCR sequences. On average, around 200,000 unique TCR beta nucleotide sequences were sequenced per donor among 300 to 500 genotyped donors of the cohort, with 15% to 20% of those sequences being non-productive. The number of typed donors differed by locus: about 620-640 for A, B, C, DRB1 and DQB1; 500 to 550 for DQA1; about 600 for DPA1; and 450 to 480 for DPB1. Four or five DR-DQ haplotypes were handled as single units for association and clustering, since linkage in the cohort was strong. Genome-wide SNP genotypes for about 65% of the roughly 700 donors were used in a later genetic analysis, which treated that subset as a discovery cohort. Donor age, sex, ethnicity and CMV serostatus were collected together with the repertoire data.

The cohort comprised fewer than 700 healthy bone marrow donors. At the time of sampling, every cohort member was nominally healthy, though immune exposures that went unrecorded were likely present. The donor tested CMV seronegative, placing the donor among the 352 seronegative members of the cohort. A peripheral blood sample was provided by each donor, and peripheral blood mononuclear cells were used for TCR beta sequencing. Genomic DNA was extracted from the blood cell samples with the Qiagen DNeasy Blood Extraction Kit. This clone was observed a few times. Its recognized antigen is unknown. No base quality information exists; no much larger clone differs at one position. What the study reported, not specific to this receptor: In a later genetic analysis, fewer N-insertions in productive TCRs were reported among donors in an Asian-associated ancestry cluster than the roughly 700-donor mean. In a later analysis, several top co-occurrence clusters were reported to appear linked to parvovirus B19, influenza, CMV and Epstein-Barr virus. An earlier analysis of some 590 of the donors showed that most TCR beta V segments appeared in productive rearrangements either about 87% or about 30% of the time, which broadly matched IMGT annotations. For the cohort, immune exposure information was limited to CMV serostatus. In both the original and validation cohorts, the classifier was reported to diagnose cytomegalovirus status with high specificity and sensitivity. In this cohort, only TCR beta chains were sequenced, and detectable features were limited by the absence of alpha or paired-chain data. A later analysis found that TCR association rates varied across HLA loci, with DRB1 alleles showing the most associated TCRs and HLA-C alleles the fewest. At a false discovery rate of 0.05, a later analysis linked approximately 18,000 TCR beta sequences to specific HLA alleles. A later analysis found that most CMV-associated TCR beta chains appeared HLA-restricted, with HLA associations seemingly driven largely by CMV exposure. HLA typing was unavailable for some donors at each locus, so association tests used only the typed subset. Sequencing depth was assumed to be roughly uniform across donors in the presence/absence analyses, though that assumption may not hold. A total of 150 to 200 TCR beta chains were listed by the study as associated with cytomegalovirus. A later genetic analysis associated a missense DCLRE1C variant with V-gene and J-gene trimming of TCR beta chains, and an independent cohort replicated the association. Linkage disequilibrium might explain the correlated functional status among segregating V segments, but an unknown experimental factor could not be excluded. In vitro tests confirmed that a few of the cytomegalovirus-associated TCR beta chains recognize cytomegalovirus antigens. The earlier analysis of approximately 560 of the donors excluded approximately 15 rarely observed V segments, including chromosome 9 orphons, because counts were too low. In a later analysis, HLA-associated TCR beta chains were found to be more clonally expanded and to have lower generation probabilities than equally common non-associated chains. The 87-base-pair reads could not distinguish some IMGT-functional V segments, including TRBV6-2 and TRBV6-3, so those segments were excluded. Most TCR sequences were observed very rarely across donors, whereas some public TCRs were present in many individuals. A further reported finding was that TCR beta sequences accurately predicted the HLA-A and HLA-B alleles for most subjects in the first cohort. A cluster of highly shared sequence variants was judged likely to be a technical artifact of the sequencing pipeline. Strong co-occurrence of HLA alleles, especially DR and DQ, made assigning TCR associations to individual alleles difficult. It was suggested by the authors that the approach could potentially be generalized to other disease states and immunological phenotypes.

V and J are truncated by 5 bases and 6 bases respectively, leaving an intervening sequence of 10 bases. CDR1 and CDR2 are drawn from the germline V gene: SGHAT, FQNNGV. The CDR3 goes from the cysteine to the phenylalanine over 12 residues. The entry retains the CDR3 DNA only, 36 bases that are in frame from base 1. Preparation of the library involved the immunoSEQ multiplex PCR assay. A mixture of 60 forward primers for TCR Vbeta segments and 13 reverse primers for TCR Jbeta segments was used in the multiplex PCR. The CDR3 region of rearranged TCR beta genes was amplified from genomic DNA by a multiplex PCR assay. The Illumina HiSeq System was used to sequence the amplified TCR beta libraries as 87-base-pair reads. In the authors' own workflow: A later analysis counted about 80 million unique TCR beta chains across the roughly 700 repertoires, and roughly 11 million of these chains were shared by at least two donors. Raw reads were error-corrected and collapsed into unique sequences by a nearest-neighbor algorithm in which closely related sequences were merged to remove PCR and sequencing errors. Alignment of CDR3 sequences to IMGT reference sequences was used to assign V, D and J gene segments. Each retained sequence needed at least a six-nucleotide match to both a V gene segment and a J gene segment. A rearrangement was called productive if the CDR3 had no stop codons and remained in frame with V and J, and every other rearrangement was called non-productive. Following IMGT convention, CDR3 was defined as the stretch from the second conserved V-encoded cysteine to the conserved J-encoded phenylalanine. The earlier analysis of 587 of the donors excluded sequences that lacked an unambiguous match to a single V gene segment. In an earlier analysis of more than 500 of the donors, a V segment was called functional when productive rearrangements were above 56.7%, and segregating when the standard deviation between donors exceeded 5%. A statistical classification framework was built to diagnose cytomegalovirus status from the catalog of TCR beta chain sequences. A later analysis assigned V and J genes by comparing TCR nucleotide sequences with IMGT/GENE-DB human TR gene sequences. The TCRdist pipeline was used in a later analysis to assign CDR3 sequences and most-parsimonious VDJ recombination scenarios. In a later analysis, each TCR beta chain was defined by its CDR3 amino acid sequence together with its V-gene family, and reads lacking a unique V-gene family were excluded. A later analysis removed several hundred highly shared, low-generation-probability nucleotide sequences to deal with suspected cross-contamination and a sequencing artifact. A later analysis calculated a clonal expansion index for each public chain from normalized within-repertoire ranks of inferred template counts. Generation probabilities in a later analysis came from a VDJ recombination model fitted to out-of-frame rearrangements, and those results were checked against IGoR. In a later analysis, TCR-TCR, TCR-HLA and TCR-CMV co-occurrence was scored with hypergeometric tests, and a repertoire-size bias correction was applied to TCR pairs. In a later analysis, false discovery rates were estimated by permuting HLA or CMV assignments 20 times. In a later analysis, co-occurring TCRs were grouped with DBSCAN, and TCRdist sequence similarity was added when clustering was performed within HLA-allele-positive subsets. For co-occurrence clustering, repertoires with fewer than 30,000 or more than 120,000 public chains were excluded, along with four or five repertoires with anomalous nucleotide sharing. TCRdb obtained this table from immuneACCESS and retained in-frame rearrangements with V and J assigned. These tables miss some clones; where compared with another copy, unresolved V genes account for less than half of the shortfall, and the remainder is unexplained. V and J calls and clone size are copied from that table; D and trimming were computed from the DNA. The sample table holds about 250,000 clones, of which 72% were seen once. Around 2% of the sample goes to the ten largest clones.

This receptor was taken from a female donor in good health and CMV-seronegative. Sequencing was done on a sample of PBMCs. The sequence is built from TRBV11-2 and TRBJ1-2, and the D gene may be TRBD1, 5 bases matching. The CDR3 is CASSPGGDGYTF. In nucleotide form, the sequence is TGTGCCAGCAGCCCGGGGGGGGATGGCTACACCTTC.